A selection of T cell receptor beta chains follows, all from one sample in a study of cytomegalovirus exposure and HLA in healthy donors. Assay: immunoSEQ multiplex PCR; the TCRdb copy retains only in-frame clones and omits some. The sample shows around 120,000 clones, roughly four fifths of them seen only once. What was sequenced was PBMCs. The source of these receptors is a male donor in good health and CMV-seropositive. Both conserved end residues are part of each CDR3. D genes are given only for firm matches. Only some rows state a clone size, as once, few, many or a class for expanded clones.

j_call,v_call,clone_size,d_call,cdr3_nt,cdr3_aa
TRBJ2-1,TRBV7-2,-,-,TGTGCCAGCAGCTTCTATAGTAGCTTCAATGAGCAGTTCTTC,CASSFYSSFNEQFF
TRBJ1-4,TRBV27,few,-,TGTGCCAGCGGGGTAGGGGTTGAAAAACTGTTTTTT,CASGVGVEKLFF
TRBJ1-2,TRBV4-2,-,-,TGTGCCAGCGCCGACGGGGGGGCTACTTCCCTCTATGGCTACACCTTC,CASADGGATSLYGYTF
TRBJ2-1,TRBV29-1,-,-,TGCAGCGGCGGCAGGGGCAATGAGCAGTTCTTC,CSGGRGNEQFF
TRBJ1-6,TRBV4-2,-,-,TGTGCCAGCAGCCAAGTCGGGGAGGGGAATTCACCCCTCCACTTT,CASSQVGEGNSPLHF
TRBJ2-1,TRBV19,-,-,TGTGCCAGTAGTATGGGGGCTAGTTCTCTCTACAATGAGCAGTTCTTC,CASSMGASSLYNEQFF
TRBJ1-2,TRBV30,-,TRBD1,TGTGCCTGGCAGACAGGGGATAGCTATGGCTACACCTTC,CAWQTGDSYGYTF
TRBJ1-2,TRBV6-1,-,-,TGTGCCAGCAGGGGCCCAGGACACCGCGCGTATGGCTACACCTTC,CASRGPGHRAYGYTF
TRBJ1-3,TRBV28,-,-,TGTGCCAGCACCCCTGGGGGCCCCTCTGGAAACACCATATATTTT,CASTPGGPSGNTIYF
TRBJ1-1,TRBV19,-,TRBD1,TGTGCCAGTAGCCCCGGGACAGAGCTGAACACTGAAGCTTTCTTT,CASSPGTELNTEAFF
TRBJ1-5,TRBV29-1,-,-,TGCAGCGTTCAGGGCGGAGAAGATCAGCCCCAGCATTTT,CSVQGGEDQPQHF
TRBJ2-1,TRBV5-8,-,TRBD2,TGTGCCAGCAGCTTGGATCTAGCGGGAGACAATGAGCAGTTCTTC,CASSLDLAGDNEQFF
TRBJ2-5,TRBV5-1,-,-,TGCGCCAGCAGCTATGAACAGTTACAGACCCAGTACTTC,CASSYEQLQTQYF
TRBJ2-2,TRBV4-3,-,TRBD2,TGCGCCAGCGGAGGGGGAGCGGGAGAGGCCGGGGAGCTGTTTTTT,CASGGGAGEAGELFF
TRBJ2-7,TRBV4-3,-,TRBD2,TGCGCCAGCAGCCTACGGAAGGGACTAGCGGGAGTCGGGGGCGAGCAGTACTTC,CASSLRKGLAGVGGEQYF
TRBJ2-7,TRBV29-1,-,TRBD1,TGCAGCGTTCCCGGACAGGCGGGCGAGCAGTACTTC,CSVPGQAGEQYF
TRBJ2-7,TRBV2,-,-,TGTGCCAGCAGCAGCAAGACAGTCACCTACGAGCAGTACTTC,CASSSKTVTYEQYF
TRBJ1-4,TRBV30,-,-,TGTGCCTCGCACAGGGAAGTGCGTGAAGGAAAACTGTTTTTT,CASHREVREGKLFF
TRBJ2-5,TRBV7-2,-,TRBD2,TGTGCCAGCAGCTCCGGACTAGCGGAGACCCAGTACTTC,CASSSGLAETQYF
TRBJ2-7,TRBV5-1,few,TRBD2,TGCGCCAGCAGCTTCGGACTAGCACCAAACTCCTACGAGCAGTACTTC,CASSFGLAPNSYEQYF
TRBJ2-5,TRBV5-1,-,-,TGCGCCAGCAGCTCGGGACTGGAGTACCAAGAGACCCAGTACTTC,CASSSGLEYQETQYF
TRBJ2-2,TRBV7-9,-,-,TGTGCCAGCAGCTCACCGATCGGAGACGCCGGGGAGCTGTTTTTT,CASSSPIGDAGELFF
TRBJ2-5,TRBV29-1,-,-,TGCAGCGTAAAAAGCGGGCTATACCAAGAGACCCAGTACTTC,CSVKSGLYQETQYF
TRBJ1-5,TRBV6-5,-,TRBD1,TGTGCCAGCAGTACTGGGACAGCAGATCAGCCCCAGCATTTT,CASSTGTADQPQHF
TRBJ1-5,TRBV28,-,-,TGTGCCAGCAGTATCCCAGGGTGGGATCAGCCCCAGCATTTT,CASSIPGWDQPQHF
TRBJ2-1,TRBV28,-,TRBD2,TGTGCCAGCAGTTTTAAGCGGGAGGCCCCAGTCTTC,CASSFKREAPVF
TRBJ2-2,TRBV19,-,-,TGTGCCAGTAGTTGGGTAGCCGCGGGTTCCGGGGAGCTGTTTTTT,CASSWVAAGSGELFF
TRBJ2-7,TRBV5-4,few,TRBD1,TGTGCCAGCACCCCCAGGGGACAGGGGAATATCGACGAGCAGTACTTC,CASTPRGQGNIDEQYF
TRBJ2-3,TRBV4-1,few,TRBD2,TGCGCCAGCAGCCCTCGGGGCAGTTGGGACTATGAGGAGTATTTT,CASSPRGSWDYEEYF
TRBJ2-6,TRBV7-2,-,-,TGTGCCAGCAGCTCTCGCTCTGGGGCCAACGGCCTGACTTTC,CASSSRSGANGLTF
TRBJ2-7,TRBV30,-,-,TGTGCCTGGGACTCCGGACAGACGTACGAGCAGTACTTC,CAWDSGQTYEQYF
TRBJ1-5,TRBV30,-,TRBD1,TGTGCCTGGAGTGCAAACGACAGGGACAGCAATCAGCCCCAGCATTTT,CAWSANDRDSNQPQHF
TRBJ1-5,TRBV7-9,-,-,TGTGCCAGCAGCTTAGGACCGGGGGGCAATCAGCCCCAGCATTTT,CASSLGPGGNQPQHF
TRBJ2-3,TRBV4-2,-,TRBD2,TGTGCCAGCAGCCCGAATCCTAGCGGTCGCACAGATACGCAGTATTTT,CASSPNPSGRTDTQYF
TRBJ2-1,TRBV7-8,-,-,TGTGCCAGCAGCTTAGAACACACATCCTACAATGAGCAGTTCTTC,CASSLEHTSYNEQFF
TRBJ2-4,TRBV2,-,-,TGTGCCAGCTACAGGGAGATCGGAGCCAAAAACATTCAGTACTTC,CASYREIGAKNIQYF
TRBJ2-3,TRBV7-2,-,-,TGTGCCAGCAGGCAGCGGGGCACAGATACGCAGTATTTT,CASRQRGTDTQYF
TRBJ2-5,TRBV6-5,-,-,TGTGCCAGCAGTAAACCCACAGGAACAGGAGAGACCCAGTACTTC,CASSKPTGTGETQYF
TRBJ2-1,TRBV27,once,TRBD2,TGTGCCAGCAGTTTAATGGGACTAGCGAACAATGAGCAGTTCTTC,CASSLMGLANNEQFF
TRBJ1-4,TRBV2,-,-,TGTGCCAGCAGTCTTGACTCATCCCCAACTAATGAAAAACTGTTTTTT,CASSLDSSPTNEKLFF
TRBJ2-7,TRBV13,-,TRBD2,TGTGCCAGCAGCCCCGGGGGGGCACACTACGAGCAGTACTTC,CASSPGGAHYEQYF
TRBJ2-3,TRBV29-1,-,TRBD2,TGCAGCGTTGAAGATCAGGGACTAGCGGGGGGCACAGATACGCAGTATTTT,CSVEDQGLAGGTDTQYF
TRBJ1-1,TRBV12-5,-,-,TGTGCTACCGGGGGTATTGAAGCTTTCTTT,CATGGIEAFF
TRBJ1-5,TRBV7-9,-,-,TGTGCCAGCAGCCCCGGGGACATTTCTAATCAGCCCCAGCATTTT,CASSPGDISNQPQHF
TRBJ1-1,TRBV23-1,-,-,TGCGCCAGCAGTCCCCAAAGAGGGAGTGAAGCTTTCTTT,CASSPQRGSEAFF
TRBJ2-1,TRBV5-1,-,TRBD2,TGCGCCAGCAGGATCGTTCCTAGCGGGGTTTCCAATGAGCAGTTCTTC,CASRIVPSGVSNEQFF
TRBJ2-3,TRBV9,-,TRBD1,TGTGCCAGCAGCGTAACAGGGGGCCCAGATACGCAGTATTTT,CASSVTGGPDTQYF
TRBJ2-1,TRBV7-2,-,TRBD2,TGTGCCAGCAGCTTAGCGGCTAGCGGGAGCTACAATGAGCAGTTCTTC,CASSLAASGSYNEQFF
TRBJ2-4,TRBV7-2,-,TRBD1,TGTGCCAGCAGCGCCCGGGACAGGGGGTTTTTTAACATTCAGTACTTC,CASSARDRGFFNIQYF
TRBJ2-1,TRBV7-2,-,TRBD2,TGTGCCAGCAGCTTGCGACTAGCGGGAGGAACCTACAATGAGCAGTTCTTC,CASSLRLAGGTYNEQFF
TRBJ2-7,TRBV27,once,-,TGTGCCAGCAGCTCAGACAACTACGAGCAGTACTTC,CASSSDNYEQYF
TRBJ2-3,TRBV5-5,-,-,TGTGCCAGCAGCCTGGGGGGGACAGGCACAGATACGCAGTATTTT,CASSLGGTGTDTQYF